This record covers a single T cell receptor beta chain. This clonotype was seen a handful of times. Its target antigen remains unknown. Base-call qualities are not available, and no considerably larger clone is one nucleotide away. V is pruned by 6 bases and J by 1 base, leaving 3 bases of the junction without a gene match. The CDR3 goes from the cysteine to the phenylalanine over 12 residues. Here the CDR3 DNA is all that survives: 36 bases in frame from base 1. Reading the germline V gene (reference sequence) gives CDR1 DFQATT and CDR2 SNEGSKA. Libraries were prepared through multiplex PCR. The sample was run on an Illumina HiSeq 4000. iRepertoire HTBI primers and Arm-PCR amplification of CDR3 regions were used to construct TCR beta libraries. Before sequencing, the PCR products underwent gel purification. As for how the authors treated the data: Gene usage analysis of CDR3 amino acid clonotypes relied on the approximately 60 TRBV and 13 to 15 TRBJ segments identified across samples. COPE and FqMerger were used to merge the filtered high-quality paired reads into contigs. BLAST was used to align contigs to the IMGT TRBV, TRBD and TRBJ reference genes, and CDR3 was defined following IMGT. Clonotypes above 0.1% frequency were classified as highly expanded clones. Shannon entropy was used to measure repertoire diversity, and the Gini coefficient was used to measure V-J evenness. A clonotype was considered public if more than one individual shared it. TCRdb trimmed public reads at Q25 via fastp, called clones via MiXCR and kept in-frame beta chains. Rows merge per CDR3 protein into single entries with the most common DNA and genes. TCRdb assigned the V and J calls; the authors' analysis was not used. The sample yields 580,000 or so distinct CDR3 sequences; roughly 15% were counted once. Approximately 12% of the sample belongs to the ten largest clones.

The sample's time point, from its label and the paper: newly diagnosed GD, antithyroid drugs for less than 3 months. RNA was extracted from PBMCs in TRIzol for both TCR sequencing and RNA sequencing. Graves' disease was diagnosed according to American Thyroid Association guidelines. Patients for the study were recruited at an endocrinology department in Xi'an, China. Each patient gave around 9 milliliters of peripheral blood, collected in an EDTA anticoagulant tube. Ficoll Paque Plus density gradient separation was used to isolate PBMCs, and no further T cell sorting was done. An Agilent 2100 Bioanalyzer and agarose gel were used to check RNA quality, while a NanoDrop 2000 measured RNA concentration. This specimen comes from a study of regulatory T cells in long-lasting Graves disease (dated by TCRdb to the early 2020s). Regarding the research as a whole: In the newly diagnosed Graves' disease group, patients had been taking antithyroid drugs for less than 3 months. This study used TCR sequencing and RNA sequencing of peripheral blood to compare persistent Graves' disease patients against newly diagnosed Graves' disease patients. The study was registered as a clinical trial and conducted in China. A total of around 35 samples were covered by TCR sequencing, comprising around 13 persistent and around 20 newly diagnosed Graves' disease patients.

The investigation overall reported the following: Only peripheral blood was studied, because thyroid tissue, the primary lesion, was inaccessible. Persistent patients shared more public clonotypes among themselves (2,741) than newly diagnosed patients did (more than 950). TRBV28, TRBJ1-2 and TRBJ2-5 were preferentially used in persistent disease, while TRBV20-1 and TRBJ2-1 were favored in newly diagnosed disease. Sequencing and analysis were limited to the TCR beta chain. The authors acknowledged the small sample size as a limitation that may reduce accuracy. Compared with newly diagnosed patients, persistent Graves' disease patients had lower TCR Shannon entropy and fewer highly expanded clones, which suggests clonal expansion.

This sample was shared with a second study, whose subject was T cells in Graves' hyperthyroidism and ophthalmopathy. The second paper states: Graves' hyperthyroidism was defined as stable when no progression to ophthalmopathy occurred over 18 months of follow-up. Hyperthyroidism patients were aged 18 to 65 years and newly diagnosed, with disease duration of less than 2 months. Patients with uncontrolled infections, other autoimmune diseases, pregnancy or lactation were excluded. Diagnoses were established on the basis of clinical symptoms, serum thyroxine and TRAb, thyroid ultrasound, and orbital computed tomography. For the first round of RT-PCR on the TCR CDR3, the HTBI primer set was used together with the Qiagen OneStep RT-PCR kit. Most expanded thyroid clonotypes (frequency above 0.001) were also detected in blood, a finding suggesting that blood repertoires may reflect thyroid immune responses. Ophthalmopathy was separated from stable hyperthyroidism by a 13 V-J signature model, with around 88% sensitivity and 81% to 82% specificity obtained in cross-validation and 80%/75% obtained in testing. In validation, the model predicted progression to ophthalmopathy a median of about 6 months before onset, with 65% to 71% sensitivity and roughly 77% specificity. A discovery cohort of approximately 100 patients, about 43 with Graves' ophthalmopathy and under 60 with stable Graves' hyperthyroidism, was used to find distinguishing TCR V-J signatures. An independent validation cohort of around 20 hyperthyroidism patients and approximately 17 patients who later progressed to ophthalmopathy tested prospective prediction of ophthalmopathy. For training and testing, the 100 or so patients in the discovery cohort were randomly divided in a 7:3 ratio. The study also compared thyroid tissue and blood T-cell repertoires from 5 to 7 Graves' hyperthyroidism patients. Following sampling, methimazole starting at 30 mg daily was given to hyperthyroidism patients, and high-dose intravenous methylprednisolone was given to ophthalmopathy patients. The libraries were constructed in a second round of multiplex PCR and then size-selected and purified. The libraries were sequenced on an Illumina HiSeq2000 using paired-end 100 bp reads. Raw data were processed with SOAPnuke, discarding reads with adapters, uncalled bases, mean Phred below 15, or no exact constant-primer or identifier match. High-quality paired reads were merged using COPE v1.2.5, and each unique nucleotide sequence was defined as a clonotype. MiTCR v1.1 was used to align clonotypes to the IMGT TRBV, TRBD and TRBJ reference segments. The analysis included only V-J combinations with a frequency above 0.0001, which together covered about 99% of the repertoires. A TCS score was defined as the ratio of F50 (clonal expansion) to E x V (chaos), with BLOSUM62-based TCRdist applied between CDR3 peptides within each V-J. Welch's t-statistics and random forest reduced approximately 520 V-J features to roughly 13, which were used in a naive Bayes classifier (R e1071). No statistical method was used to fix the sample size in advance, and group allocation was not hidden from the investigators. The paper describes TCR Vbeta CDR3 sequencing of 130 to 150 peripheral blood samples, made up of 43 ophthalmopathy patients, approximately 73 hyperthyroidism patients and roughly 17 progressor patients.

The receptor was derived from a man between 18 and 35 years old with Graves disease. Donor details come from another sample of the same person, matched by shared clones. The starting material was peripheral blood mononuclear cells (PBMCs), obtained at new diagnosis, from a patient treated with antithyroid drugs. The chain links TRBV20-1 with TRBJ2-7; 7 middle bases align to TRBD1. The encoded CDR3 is CSATGQSYEQYF. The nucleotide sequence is TGCAGTGCGACGGGACAGTCCTACGAGCAGTACTTC.